These 3 T cell receptor beta chains came from one sample sequenced in a study of neoadjuvant anti-PD-1 for oral cavity cancer. Measured with immunoSEQ multiplex PCR; TCRdb has only the in-frame clones, and not every one. This sample yields over 10,000 clones, of which over 60% are seen a single time; around 2.5% belongs to the top ten. The source was PBMCs, collected before nivolumab (anti-PD-1) treatment. These receptors all stem from a person aged 35-79 years with oral cavity squamous cell carcinoma.

CDR3 amino acids: CASSSPAGSQGDTQYF. CDR3 DNA: TGTGCCAGCAGTTCCCCGGCGGGATCACAAGGGGATACGCAGTATTTT. This chain connects TRBV27 to TRBJ2-3, with D possibly matching TRBD2 (6 bases). Germline CDR1 and CDR2: MNHEY and SMNVEV (reference sequence). The length of the CDR3 is 16 residues. Trimming removed 4 bases from V and 6 bases from J, with 20 bases in between.

The J gene is TRBJ2-7, the V gene TRBV11-2; 13 bases align to TRBD2. CDR1 is SGHAT, CDR2 FQNNGV, per germline. Germline trimming cut 5 bases from V and 4 bases from J; bases unmatched to any gene: 5. This CDR3 has 15 amino acids. CDR3 protein: CASSLGTSGAYEQYF. CDR3 DNA sequence: TGTGCCAGCAGCCTCGGGACTAGCGGGGCATACGAGCAGTACTTC.

CDR3 nucleotide sequence: TGTGCCAGTAGTATAGAAAGGGGAGCTAACTATGGCTACACCTTC. Amino acid sequence: CASSIERGANYGYTF. The genes are TRBV19 and TRBJ1-2; a possible D gene is TRBD1 (5 bases). In germline, CDR1 is LNHDA, CDR2 SQIVND (reference sequence). The V and J ends lost 0 bases and 0 bases respectively, with 8 bases between them. The CDR3 consists of 15 residues.